This TCR beta chain was sequenced in a study of response to subunit inactivated influenza vaccine (dated by TCRdb to the late 2010s). A note on the overall study: Deep quantitative profiling of the T cell receptor repertoire was used in the study to follow responses to a trivalent subunit inactivated influenza vaccine. Overall results and qualifications from the work: The authors proposed that each seasonal influenza vaccination may bring in only a limited number of new T cells.

V trim: 10 bases; J trim: 2 bases; unmatched bases: 11. Inclusive of the bounding cysteine and phenylalanine, the CDR3 is 14 residues long. Just the 42-base CDR3 DNA is kept, in frame starting at base 1. Note on this clonotype: The antigen this receptor binds is unknown. The input lacks base qualities; no much larger clone sits a single base away.

The library was prepared using RT-PCR. TCRdb records Illumina HiSeq 2500 as the sequencer. TCRdb reran the public reads through fastp at Q25 and MiXCR, keeping productive beta chains. Duplicate CDR3 protein sequences are folded into a single record with the most common DNA and genes. For this sample there are about 480,000 distinct CDR3 sequences; approximately 24% appear just once. Jointly, the top ten make up approximately 2% of the sample. The rearrangement joined TRBV12-3 or TRBV12-4 to TRBJ2-7; TRBD1 matches 7 bases in the middle. The TCR originated in a man aged 50 to 60 who received an inactivated influenza vaccine. Donor details come from another sample of the same person, matched by shared clones. The sequenced sample was CD4+ T cells sorted from PBMCs, obtained roughly 5 days after vaccination. CDR3 region: CATAMDRRPYEQYF. The nucleotides read TGTGCCACAGCGATGGACAGGCGACCCTACGAGCAGTACTTC.